The rows below give T cell receptor beta chains drawn from one sample of a study of Ad26.COV2.S vaccination and SARS-CoV-2 variants. TCRdb's table, derived via immunoSEQ multiplex PCR, lists solely in-frame clones and lacks some. The sample includes 290,000 or so clones, 70% to 90% of them seen just once. The input for sequencing was peripheral blood, taken in a trial of Ad26.COV2.S vaccine versus placebo. The receptors originated from a person aged 18-60 years who received the Ad26.COV2.S COVID-19 vaccine or a placebo. Each CDR3 is given with its conserved first and last residue. D genes are given only for firm matches. Size is stated for part of the rows, as once, few or many counts, or as a class when the clone is expanded.

cdr3_nt,cdr3_aa,j_call,clone_size,d_call,v_call
TGTGCCAGCAGCTTATTAGTGCGTGGTAATTCACCCCTCCACTTT,CASSLLVRGNSPLHF,TRBJ1-6,few,.,TRBV7-3
TGTGCCAGCAGTTTATCTGGCCCCATTGACTACGAGCAGTACTTC,CASSLSGPIDYEQYF,TRBJ2-7,.,.,TRBV27
TGTGCCAGCAGTTACCGGGACAGGGGCTACGAGCAGTACTTC,CASSYRDRGYEQYF,TRBJ2-7,.,TRBD1,TRBV6-5
TGTGCCACCAGCAGAGATGGTTTTAGGCGGGCTTTCTTT,CATSRDGFRRAFF,TRBJ1-1,.,.,TRBV15
TGTGCCAGCAGCCAAGAACGTAGGGTCGGTTCACCCCTCCACTTT,CASSQERRVGSPLHF,TRBJ1-6,.,.,TRBV3-1/TRBV3-2
TGTGCCAGCAGCGTACGGAGCGGGAGCCGCACCGGGGAGCTGTTTTTT,CASSVRSGSRTGELFF,TRBJ2-2,.,TRBD2,TRBV9
TGTGCCAGCATCTTTAGGGGGGGCATGGGCTACACCTTC,CASIFRGGMGYTF,TRBJ1-2,.,.,TRBV12-3/TRBV12-4
TGCGCCAGCAGCCAAGAAGGGAGGAATGGGGCCAACGTCCTGACTTTC,CASSQEGRNGANVLTF,TRBJ2-6,once,.,TRBV4-1
TGCGCCAGCAGCCAAGGAACAGGTCAGCCCCAGCATTTT,CASSQGTGQPQHF,TRBJ1-5,.,.,TRBV4-1
TGTGCCAGCAGCGTAGGGCTAGGGCGTAATGAAAAACTGTTTTTT,CASSVGLGRNEKLFF,TRBJ1-4,.,.,TRBV9
TGTGCCAGCAGTGGGTTACCGAGACTAGCGGTAGAAGAGACCCAGTACTTC,CASSGLPRLAVEETQYF,TRBJ2-5,.,TRBD2,TRBV6-4
TGTGCCAGCAGCTTAGCTTGGGTCTCTGGGGCCAACGTCCTGACTTTC,CASSLAWVSGANVLTF,TRBJ2-6,.,.,TRBV11-2
TGCGCCAGCAGACTAGCGGGTAACAATGAGCAGTTCTTC,CASRLAGNNEQFF,TRBJ2-1,.,TRBD2,TRBV10-2
TGTGCCTGGAGTAAGAGCAGTGCATATGGCTACACCTTC,CAWSKSSAYGYTF,TRBJ1-2,.,.,TRBV30
TGTGCCAGCAGCCGGGGACTCAGCACAGATACGCAGTATTTT,CASSRGLSTDTQYF,TRBJ2-3,.,.,TRBV11-2
TGTGCCAGCAGCCCGAATCAGGGGGTAGGCACTGAAGCTTTCTTT,CASSPNQGVGTEAFF,TRBJ1-1,.,TRBD1,TRBV9
TGCGCCAGCAGAACCGACAGTTTTAAAGAGACCCAGTACTTC,CASRTDSFKETQYF,TRBJ2-5,.,.,TRBV10-1
TGTGCCAGCTCACCGATCTGGACAGACAATGAGCAGTTCTTC,CASSPIWTDNEQFF,TRBJ2-1,.,.,TRBV18
TGTGCCAGCAGCCCGACAGGGGTCCACCAAGAGACCCAGTACTTC,CASSPTGVHQETQYF,TRBJ2-5,.,TRBD1,TRBV7-7
TGTGCCAGCAGCCATAAGCCGCGACAGACGATAGATACGCAGTATTTT,CASSHKPRQTIDTQYF,TRBJ2-3,.,.,TRBV4-2
TGTGCCAGCAGCGCGGACAGGAGTGGGCTTGGTGGCTACACCTTC,CASSADRSGLGGYTF,TRBJ1-2,.,TRBD1,TRBV9
TGTGCCAGCAGCCAAGTGTTAAACTATGGCTACACCTTC,CASSQVLNYGYTF,TRBJ1-2,.,.,TRBV4-2
TGTGCCAGCAGCTTAGACCCGACAGGAATCTCTGGGGCCAACGTCCTGACTTTC,CASSLDPTGISGANVLTF,TRBJ2-6,.,.,TRBV11-2
TGTGCCAGCAGGGCGGGGACTAGCGGGTCTCGAACGGGGGTTTACGAGCAGTACTTC,CASRAGTSGSRTGVYEQYF,TRBJ2-7,.,TRBD2,TRBV2
TGTGCCAGCAGCGTAGCTCTCGGGGTGCACGGCTACACCTTC,CASSVALGVHGYTF,TRBJ1-2,few,.,TRBV9
TGTGCCAGCAGGCCCGGACAGGACAAAGGAAACACCATATATTTT,CASRPGQDKGNTIYF,TRBJ1-3,.,TRBD1,TRBV6-6
TGCGCCAGCAGCCAAGATACGCCCAGGGTAGGGAACATTCAGTACTTC,CASSQDTPRVGNIQYF,TRBJ2-4,.,.,TRBV4-1
TGTGCCAGCAGTGAAGGCTATTTCCCGCCCTACACTGAAGCTTTCTTT,CASSEGYFPPYTEAFF,TRBJ1-1,few,.,TRBV6-1
TGTGCTAGTGGTTTGGCACGGGACAGGGTAATCTACGAGCAGTACTTC,CASGLARDRVIYEQYF,TRBJ2-7,.,TRBD1,TRBV12-5
TGTGCCAGCAGCAACACGGCAGATACAGGGGCAGATACGCAGTATTTT,CASSNTADTGADTQYF,TRBJ2-3,.,.,TRBV21-1
TGTGCCAGCAGCCCGGGCACGGGGACGAACACCGGGGAGCTGTTTTTT,CASSPGTGTNTGELFF,TRBJ2-2,once,.,TRBV11-3
TGTGCCAGCAGCCCTGTTAATCCCTCCTACGAGCAGTACTTC,CASSPVNPSYEQYF,TRBJ2-7,.,.,TRBV11-1
TGTGCCAGTAGTATCTACCAGGGGATAGATACGCAGTATTTT,CASSIYQGIDTQYF,TRBJ2-3,.,.,TRBV19
TGTGCCAGTAGTACCCGGACAGGGGTGAGGCAGTTCTTC,CASSTRTGVRQFF,TRBJ2-1,.,TRBD1,TRBV19
TGTGCCAGCAGCCAGGCAGCTCTTAGCGGTTACTACAATGAGCAGTTCTTC,CASSQAALSGYYNEQFF,TRBJ2-1,.,.,TRBV4-2
TGTGCCAGCAGCTTGGCGTCTAGCGGGGGGCGGGTCGAGTATACGCAGTATTTT,CASSLASSGGRVEYTQYF,TRBJ2-3,.,TRBD2,TRBV5-4
TGTGCCAGCAGCTTAGGGGGCAGGGGACTAGTTACTTTCTTT,CASSLGGRGLVTFF,TRBJ1-1,.,.,TRBV7-9
TGTGCCAGTAGTATAGGCGGTGGACAGGGGGCTTATTACTATGGCTACACCTTC,CASSIGGGQGAYYYGYTF,TRBJ1-2,few,TRBD1,TRBV19
TGCGCCAGCAGCCACGGGACGGAGGTGGAGCAGTACTTC,CASSHGTEVEQYF,TRBJ2-7,.,.,TRBV4-1